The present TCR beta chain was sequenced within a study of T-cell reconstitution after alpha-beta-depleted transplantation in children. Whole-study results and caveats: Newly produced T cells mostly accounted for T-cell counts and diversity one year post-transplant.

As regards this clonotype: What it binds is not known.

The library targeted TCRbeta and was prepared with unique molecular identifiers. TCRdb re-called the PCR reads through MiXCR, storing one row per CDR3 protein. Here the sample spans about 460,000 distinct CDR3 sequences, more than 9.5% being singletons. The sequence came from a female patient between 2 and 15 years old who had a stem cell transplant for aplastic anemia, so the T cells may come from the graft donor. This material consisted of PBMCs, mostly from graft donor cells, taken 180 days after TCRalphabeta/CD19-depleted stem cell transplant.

CDR3 DNA: TGTGCCAGCAGCACCTTTGGCCAACGGGATGAGCAGTTCTTC. Its protein is CASSTFGQRDEQFF. The chain recombines TRBV27 with TRBJ2-1; D is uncertain. V lost 6 bases and J 8 bases, leaving 17 bases between the germline ends. The CDR3 has 14 residues. CDR1 is MNHEY, CDR2 SMNVEV, per germline (reference sequence).